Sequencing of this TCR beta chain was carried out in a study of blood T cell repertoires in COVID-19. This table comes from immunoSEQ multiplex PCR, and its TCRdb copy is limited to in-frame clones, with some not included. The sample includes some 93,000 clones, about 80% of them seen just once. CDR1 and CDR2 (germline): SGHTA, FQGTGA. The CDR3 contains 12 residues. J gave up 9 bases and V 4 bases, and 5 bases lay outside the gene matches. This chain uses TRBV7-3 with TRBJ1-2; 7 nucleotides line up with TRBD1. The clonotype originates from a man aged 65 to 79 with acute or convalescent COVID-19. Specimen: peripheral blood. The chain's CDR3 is CASSSQGISYTF. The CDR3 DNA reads TGTGCCAGCAGCTCACAGGGGATCAGCTACACCTTC.